This T cell receptor (beta chain) was captured by sequencing in a study of T cell changes during pregnancy in multiple sclerosis. Sequencing was performed with immunoSEQ multiplex PCR; in TCRdb, only in-frame clones are kept and a portion is missing. This sample carries tens of thousands of clones, more than 90% of them seen once, and the ten largest clones take about 0.5%. CDR1 and CDR2 from the germline V gene are GTSNPN and SVGIG (reference sequence). The CDR3 is made up of 12 amino acids. V lost 1 base and J lost 4, with 5 bases in between. The V and J genes are TRBV30 and TRBJ1-3, with D uncertain. Sample: CD4+ T cells from peripheral blood mononuclear cells, taken in the second trimester of pregnancy. The sequence came from a female donor in good health, enrolled as a control in a pregnancy study. DNA of the CDR3: TGTGCCTGGAGTGCCGGGGGAAACACCATATATTTT. Translation gives CAWSAGGNTIYF.